Below, 11 T cell receptor beta chains from the same sample are listed, as sequenced in a study of OX40 agonist ivuxolimab in advanced cancers. The assay was immunoSEQ multiplex PCR, and TCRdb's table has in-frame clones only and misses some. The table lists approximately 28,000 clones, about 89% of them singletons. The sequenced sample was CD4+ or CD8+ T cells sorted from blood, obtained in a trial of the OX40 agonist ivuxolimab. The origin of the receptors is an adult with an advanced solid tumor such as melanoma, head and neck, liver or kidney cancer.

The gene calls are TRBV7-6 and TRBJ2-3; D remains ambiguous. This CDR3 spans 16 amino acids. Trimming took 0 bases from V and 0 from J, leaving 10 bases between them. Per germline, CDR1 SGHVS and CDR2 FNYEAQ. CDR3 loop: CASSLAIYGSTDTQYF. CDR3 bases: TGTGCCAGCAGCTTAGCCATATACGGGAGCACAGATACGCAGTATTTT. The variable domain in full, completed from reference TRBV7-6 and TRBJ2-3, reads GAGVSQSPRYKVTKRGQDVALRCDPISGHVSLYWYRQALGQGPEFLTYFNYEAQQDKSGLPNDRFSAERPEGSISTLTIQRTEQRDSAMYRCASSLAIYGSTDTQYFGPGTRLTVL.

The rearrangement joins TRBV28 to TRBJ2-1; D is unresolved. This CDR3 has 14 residues. With 3 bases removed from V and 3 bases from J, the gap between germline ends came to 9 bases. Germline loops: CDR1 MDHEN, CDR2 SYDVKM. In DNA form, the CDR3 reads TGTGCCAGCAGTTTCCTCGGGTTCTACAATGAGCAGTTCTTC. Encoded protein: CASSFLGFYNEQFF. Full variable domain (rest looked up from reference TRBV28 and TRBJ2-1): DVKVTQSSRYLVKRTGEKVFLECVQDMDHENMFWYRQDPGLGLRLIYFSYDVKMKEKGDIPEGYSVSREKKERFSLILESASTNQTSMYLCASSFLGFYNEQFFGPGTRLTVL.

The rearrangement uses TRBV28 and TRBJ2-7, with D hard to call. The CDR3 length is 13 residues. V lost 1 base to trimming and J lost 6 bases, with 10 bases between them. The germline V gene encodes CDR1 MDHEN and CDR2 SYDVKM. In DNA form, the CDR3 reads TGTGCCAGCAGTTTATCTCTCGGACCCGAGCAGTACTTC. Amino acids: CASSLSLGPEQYF.

The chain uses TRBV27 and TRBJ1-1; no reliable D call. This CDR3 contains 14 residues. CDR1 is MNHEY, CDR2 SMNVEV, per germline (reference sequence). Between the trimmed V and J ends, which lost 2 bases and 0 bases, there was a span of 7 bases. CDR3 loop: CASSLGNMNTEAFF. The CDR3 coding sequence is TGTGCCAGCAGTTTAGGCAACATGAACACTGAAGCTTTCTTT.

This clone was counted once. The rearrangement uses TRBV28 and TRBJ1-1, with TRBD1 matching 9 bases. The germline gives CDR1 MDHEN, CDR2 SYDVKM. The trim removed 5 bases at V and 2 bases at J, leaving 6 bases unmatched. The CDR3 sequence is 15 residues long. Here the CDR3 DNA reads TGTGCCAGCAGTCGGACAGGGGAACTTAACACTGAAGCTTTCTTT. Its translation is CASSRTGELNTEAFF.

The chain joins TRBV2 to TRBJ1-1; D may be TRBD1 (5 bases). Germline V gene lookup returns CDR1 SNHLY and CDR2 FYNNEI. V was cut by 5 bases and J by 1 base, with 11 bases left in between. The CDR3 is 14 amino acids. DNA for the CDR3: TGTGCCAGCAGTTTGGGGCAAGGGAACACTGAAGCTTTCTTT. Protein product: CASSLGQGNTEAFF.

The V call is TRBV5-1, the J call TRBJ1-4; D remains unclear. The CDR3 sequence is 15 residues long. Germline V CDR1 and CDR2: SGHRS, YFSETQ. V was clipped by 1 base and J by 0 bases, with 7 bases between them. CDR3 bases: TGCGCCAGCAGCTTGTGGGATCCAACTAATGAAAAACTGTTTTTT. Translation gives CASSLWDPTNEKLFF.

CDR3 loop: CASSLNPGRQETQYF. CDR3 nucleotide sequence: TGTGCCAGCAGCTTAAATCCCGGGCGCCAAGAGACCCAGTACTTC. The rearrangement links TRBV11-2 to TRBJ2-5; no clear D. V was pared by 2 bases and J by 1 base, with 11 bases between. Germline lookup yields CDR1 SGHAT and CDR2 FQNNGV. The CDR3 loop spans 15 amino acids.

The J gene is TRBJ2-3, the V gene TRBV20-1; no reliable D call. Germline CDR1 and CDR2: DFQATT and SNEGSKA (reference sequence). The CDR3 spans 11 residues. Trimming pared 4 bases from V and 5 bases from J, leaving 7 bases between. CDR3 region: CSAKSLDTQYF. CDR3 sequence (DNA): TGCAGTGCTAAATCTTTAGATACGCAGTATTTT.

This clone was seen a single time. The rearrangement joins TRBV28 to TRBJ2-7; 9 nucleotides agree with TRBD1. The germline V gene encodes CDR1 MDHEN and CDR2 SYDVKM. After removal of 4 bases from V and 5 bases from J, the junction contained 6 bases not matched to a gene. The CDR3 has 14 residues. The CDR3 protein is CASSYYRDRDEQYF. The DNA for the CDR3 is TGTGCCAGCAGTTACTACCGGGACAGGGACGAGCAGTACTTC.

The chain combines TRBV5-1 with TRBJ1-1; 10 bases are shared with TRBD1. Germline trimming cut 1 base from V and 5 bases from J; bases unmatched to any gene: 5. There are 15 residues in the CDR3. Looked up from germline, CDR1 is SGHRS and CDR2 is YFSETQ. The CDR3 DNA is TGCGCCAGCAGCTTGATAGGACAGGGGGATACTGAAGCTTTCTTT. It yields the protein CASSLIGQGDTEAFF.